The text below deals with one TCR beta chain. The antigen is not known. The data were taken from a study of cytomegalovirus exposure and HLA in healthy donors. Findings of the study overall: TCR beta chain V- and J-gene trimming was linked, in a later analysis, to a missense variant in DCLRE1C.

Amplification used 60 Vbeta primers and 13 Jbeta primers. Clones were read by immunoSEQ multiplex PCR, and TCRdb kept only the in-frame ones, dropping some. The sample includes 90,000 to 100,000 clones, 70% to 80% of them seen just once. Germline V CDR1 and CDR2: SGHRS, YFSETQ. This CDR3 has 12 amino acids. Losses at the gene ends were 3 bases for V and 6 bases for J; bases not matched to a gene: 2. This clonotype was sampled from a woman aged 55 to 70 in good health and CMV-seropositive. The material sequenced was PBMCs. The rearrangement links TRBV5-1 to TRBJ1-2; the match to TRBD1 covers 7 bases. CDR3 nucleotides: TGCGCCAGCAGCTCCCAGGGGGATGGCTACACCTTC. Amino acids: CASSSQGDGYTF.